This T cell receptor (beta chain) was recorded in a study of blood T cell repertoires in COVID-19. Overall study context: Samples came from the United States, Italy and Spain, spanning acute and convalescent COVID-19. Sources were T cells, B-cell-depleted T cells, or PBMCs; the material itself was cDNA or gDNA.

In the original processing: Estimation of nucleated cell counts relied on the amplification of reference gene primers. The data were produced by immunoSEQ multiplex PCR, yet TCRdb's version contains in-frame clones alone and is incomplete. The DNA was the basis for D and trimming; V, J and clone size are from that table. The sample records some 150,000 clones, roughly 89% being singletons. Germline values: CDR1 SQVTM, CDR2 ANQGSEA. The V and J ends lost 6 bases and 4 bases, in that order; junction bases with no gene match: 8. The CDR3 is 14 residues long. The chain is built from TRBV29-1 and TRBJ1-5; 8 nucleotides match TRBD1. The TCR comes from a woman aged 50 to 60 with acute or convalescent COVID-19. The sample was peripheral blood. CDR3 sequence: CSVRWDRPNQPQHF. The CDR3 region has the DNA TGCAGCGTCCGTTGGGACAGGCCGAATCAGCCCCAGCATTTT.